Following are 26 T cell receptor beta chains from one sample sequenced in a study of graft-versus-host responses after intestinal transplantation. Their antigens remain unidentified. The protocol was immunoSEQ multiplex PCR, while the TCRdb copy is restricted to in-frame clones and leaves out a portion. The sample lists 150,000 or so clones, nearly 95% occurring once. The material was unstimulated CD4+ T cells sorted from spleen or lymph node cells, obtained before intestinal transplant. These receptors came from a human donor who received an intestinal transplant.

There are a few counts of this clone. The chain employs TRBV27 and TRBJ2-7; the match to TRBD2 covers 12 bases. Unmatched junction bases numbered 4, after V lost 0 bases and J lost 7 bases. The CDR3 has 15 residues. Germline CDR1 reads MNHEY; CDR2 reads SMNVEV (reference sequence). CDR3 sequence: CASSLSLAGGKEQYF. CDR3 sequence (DNA): TGTGCCAGCAGTTTATCGCTAGCGGGAGGGAAAGAGCAGTACTTC.

The rearrangement uses TRBV14 and TRBJ2-7; D is ambiguous. CDR3 length equals 16 residues. Germline lookup yields CDR1 SGHDN and CDR2 FVKESK. V lost 1 base and J 5 bases, leaving 18 bases between the germline ends. The CDR3 loop is CASSQVRQVSGHEQYF. CDR3 nucleotide sequence: TGTGCCAGCAGCCAAGTGCGACAAGTCTCTGGGCACGAGCAGTACTTC.

The chain combines TRBV19 with TRBJ2-6, with TRBD1 matching 11 bases. V dropped 6 bases and J dropped 0; count of bases not matched to a gene: 7. Germline values: CDR1 LNHDA, CDR2 SQIVND (reference sequence). The CDR3 runs 18 residues. CDR3 protein: CASSPGTGGLSGANVLTF. The CDR3 nucleotides read TGTGCCAGTAGCCCCGGGACAGGGGGACTCTCTGGGGCCAACGTCCTGACTTTC.

This clone was seen a single time. The chain employs TRBV19 and TRBJ1-5; TRBD1 might be the D (5 bases). The CDR3 length is 14 residues. V was cut by 1 base and J by 7 bases, with 11 bases left in between. The germline V gene encodes CDR1 LNHDA and CDR2 SQIVND (reference sequence). The CDR3: CASSIGGWVQPQHF. CDR3 bases: TGTGCCAGTAGTATAGGGGGCTGGGTCCAGCCCCAGCATTTT.

The V gene is TRBV19, the J gene TRBJ2-5; D ambiguous. The length of the CDR3 is 13 residues. Trimming removed 5 bases at V and 2 bases at J, with 9 bases between. Germline assignment: CDR1 LNHDA and CDR2 SQIVND (reference sequence). The CDR3 bases are TGTGCCAGTAGTGGGGATCGACAAGAGACCCAGTACTTC. Translating it yields CASSGDRQETQYF.

This chain connects TRBV19 to TRBJ1-6, with D tentatively TRBD1 (5 bases). CDR1 is LNHDA, CDR2 SQIVND, per germline (reference sequence). Between the trimmed V and J ends, which lost 7 bases and 8 bases, there was a span of 18 bases. This CDR3 spans 15 amino acids. The CDR3 here is CASNHKGQVHSPLHF. The CDR3 nucleotides read TGTGCCAGTAACCACAAGGGGCAGGTCCATTCACCCCTCCACTTT.

With respect to this clone: The same CDR3 arises from other DNA sequences in this sample as well. The V call is TRBV27, the J call TRBJ1-2; maybe TRBD1 (5 bases). V dropped 3 bases and J dropped 2 bases, with 7 bases sitting between them. The CDR3 sequence is 13 residues long. CDR1 is MNHEY, CDR2 SMNVEV, per germline (reference sequence). The CDR3 DNA reads TGTGCCAGCAGTTTGCGGGGCAACTATGGCTACACCTTC. It translates to CASSLRGNYGYTF.

The gene calls are TRBV27 and TRBJ2-5; D uncertain. The DNA matches TRBJ2-7 better at its end, which makes the J call doubtful. Germline values: CDR1 MNHEY, CDR2 SMNVEV (reference sequence). There are 13 residues in the CDR3. The CDR3 region has the DNA TGTGCCAGCAGTTTTAGTAAAGCCTACGAGCAGTACTTC. It specifies CASSFSKAYEQYF.

The chain recombines TRBV5-4 with TRBJ1-2; 7 positions agree with TRBD1. Looked up from germline, CDR1 is SGHNT and CDR2 is YYREEE (reference sequence). The CDR3 extends over 13 amino acids. Trimming took 9 bases from V and 8 from J; bases not matched to a gene: 13. This CDR3 is CAIAATGIYGYTF. The CDR3 region has the DNA TGTGCCATAGCCGCGACAGGGATCTACGGCTACACCTTC.

The chain has TRBV7-2 and TRBJ2-1, with D possibly TRBD2 on 6 matching bases. The CDR3 has 15 amino acids. Germline loops: CDR1 SGHTA, CDR2 FQGNSA. Trimming removed 4 bases at V and 3 bases at J, with 13 bases between. CDR3 residues: CASSSREFYYNEQFF. CDR3 sequence (DNA): TGTGCCAGCAGCTCCCGGGAGTTCTACTACAATGAGCAGTTCTTC.

This chain uses TRBV7-6 with TRBJ2-1; 11 positions match TRBD2. The CDR3 consists of 15 residues. V dropped 0 bases and J dropped 12; count of bases not matched to a gene: 7. The germline gives CDR1 SGHVS, CDR2 FNYEAQ. The CDR3 DNA reads as TGTGCCAGCAGCTTAGCTAGCGGGAGGGCCGTTAGGCAGTTCTTC. Protein product: CASSLASGRAVRQFF.

V and J are TRBV4-3 and TRBJ2-1; 11 bases map to TRBD2. J lost 4 bases, V lost 1 base, and 12 bases had no gene match. This CDR3 has 19 amino acids. Germline assignment: CDR1 LGHNA and CDR2 YSLEER. CDR3 amino acids: CASSQASGATSGRYNEQFF. In DNA form, the CDR3 reads TGCGCCAGCAGCCAAGCCTCGGGGGCCACTAGCGGGAGATACAATGAGCAGTTCTTC.

The sample holds a few counts of this clone. The rearrangement uses TRBV9 and TRBJ2-3, with 8 bases fitting TRBD1. Germline trimming cut 4 bases from V and 5 bases from J; bases unmatched to any gene: 9. There are 15 residues in the CDR3. Per the germline V gene, CDR1 is SGDLS and CDR2 is YYNGEE. DNA of the CDR3: TGTGCCAGCAGCTTATTCGGACAGGGTAAAGATACGCAGTATTTT. Its protein is CASSLFGQGKDTQYF. Using reference TRBV9 and TRBJ2-3 for the parts outside the CDR3, the full variable domain is DSGVTQTPKHLITATGQRVTLRCSPRSGDLSVYWYQQSLDQGLQFLIQYYNGEERAKGNILERFSAQQFPDLHSELNLSSLELGDSALYFCASSLFGQGKDTQYFGPGTRLTVL.

The chain employs TRBV28 and TRBJ2-7, with D unresolved. Germline CDR1 and CDR2: MDHEN and SYDVKM. V lost 4 bases, J lost 6 bases, and 10 bases lay in between. The CDR3 runs to 12 residues. Here the CDR3 DNA reads TGTGCCAGCAGTTCCCCCCCAGGCGAGCAGTACTTC. This codes for CASSSPPGEQYF.

The chain recombines TRBV7-6 with TRBJ2-7; 13 nucleotides agree with TRBD2. J was trimmed by 4 bases and V by 2 bases; bases with no gene match: 8. This CDR3 contains 17 residues. Germline loops: CDR1 SGHVS, CDR2 FNYEAQ. CDR3: CASSLMSGLAGPYEQYF. For the CDR3, the DNA is TGTGCCAGCAGCTTAATGTCGGGACTAGCGGGGCCATACGAGCAGTACTTC.

The chain carries TRBV18 and TRBJ2-7, with 8 positions matching TRBD1. Germline-derived CDR1 and CDR2 are KGHSH and LQKENI. The CDR3 is 14 residues long. V lost 3 bases and J lost 4; bases outside the gene matches: 5. As DNA, the CDR3 is TGTGCCAGCTCACCTGCGGACAGGGCGTACGAGCAGTACTTC. Protein product: CASSPADRAYEQYF.

The chain combines TRBV7-3 with TRBJ2-3; 10 positions match TRBD2. This CDR3 is built from 16 residues. The V gene's germline CDR1 is SGHTA and CDR2 FQGTGA. Germline trimming cut 5 bases from V and 7 bases from J; bases unmatched to any gene: 12. The CDR3 bases are TGTGCCAGCAGCCAAGGGGGCGCTAGCGGGAGCAATACGCAGTATTTT. Its translation is CASSQGGASGSNTQYF.

This clone was seen a handful of times. The V gene is TRBV5-8, the J gene TRBJ2-7; D call uncertain. Germline V CDR1 and CDR2: SGHTS, YDEGEE. The CDR3 runs 13 residues. Trimming removed 0 bases at V and 3 bases at J, with 7 bases between. In nucleotides, the CDR3 is TGTGCCAGCAGCTTGGGCATCCGCTACGAGCAGTACTTC. Translated, it gives CASSLGIRYEQYF. Full variable domain (rest looked up from reference TRBV5-8 and TRBJ2-7): EAGVTQSPTHLIKTRGQQATLRCSPISGHTSVYWYQQALGLGLQFLLWYDEGEERNRGNFPPRFSGRQFPNYSSELNVNALELEDSALYLCASSLGIRYEQYFGPGTRLTVT.

This clone appeared once. The chain has TRBV7-2 and TRBJ2-1; D is ambiguous. The germline V gene encodes CDR1 SGHTA and CDR2 FQGNSA. This CDR3 is built from 13 residues. V dropped 1 base and J dropped 7 bases, with 8 bases sitting between them. CDR3 loop: CASSLDRVNEQFF. In DNA form, the CDR3 reads TGTGCCAGCAGCTTAGATAGGGTGAATGAGCAGTTCTTC.

The chain employs TRBV6-1 and TRBJ2-7; the D gene is possibly TRBD1 (5 bases). V was cut by 3 bases and J by 1 base, with 19 bases left in between. Germline CDR1 is MNHNS and CDR2 is SASEGT. The CDR3 has 17 amino acids. The CDR3 region has the DNA TGTGCCAGCAGTGAGAAATCTTTAGGACACCCTTCCTACGAGCAGTACTTC. Translating gives CASSEKSLGHPSYEQYF.

The V and J genes are TRBV19 and TRBJ1-5; TRBD1 matches 8 bases. V shed 3 bases, J shed 6 bases, and the junction held 4 bases outside the gene matches. The V gene's germline CDR1 is LNHDA and CDR2 SQIVND (reference sequence). The CDR3 has 14 amino acids. CDR3 nucleotides: TGTGCCAGTAGTATCCAGGGGGCGCGTCAGCCCCAGCATTTT. Amino acid sequence: CASSIQGARQPQHF.

The chain couples TRBV27 to TRBJ2-1; D perhaps matches TRBD2 (6 bases). V was pared by 8 bases and J by 2 bases, with 10 bases between. Looked up from germline, CDR1 is MNHEY and CDR2 is SMNVEV (reference sequence). CDR3 length: 13 amino acids. The CDR3 coding sequence is TGTGCCAGCGGCGGGACTCCCTACAATGAGCAGTTCTTC. This sequence encodes CASGGTPYNEQFF.

V gene TRBV9 combines with J gene TRBJ2-6; 11 bases match TRBD1. CDR3 length: 19 residues. The V and J ends lost 2 bases and 0 bases, in that order; junction bases with no gene match: 7. From germline, CDR1 is SGDLS and CDR2 YYNGEE. CDR3 loop: CASSVLPGTGGSGANVLTF. The CDR3 coding sequence is TGTGCCAGCAGCGTGTTACCCGGGACAGGGGGCTCTGGGGCCAACGTCCTGACTTTC.

This chain uses TRBV28 with TRBJ2-3, with 16 bases lining up with TRBD2. The germline gives CDR1 MDHEN, CDR2 SYDVKM. CDR3 length equals 14 residues. Unmatched junction bases numbered 4, after V lost 8 bases and J lost 8 bases. The DNA of the CDR3 is TGTGCCAGCGGGACTAGCGGGAGGGCCAGTACGCAGTATTTT. It specifies CASGTSGRASTQYF.

This clone was seen just once. The V call is TRBV6-4, the J call TRBJ1-2; D is uncertain. Per the germline V gene, CDR1 is MRHNA and CDR2 is SNTAGT. Trimming took off 5 bases at V and 4 bases at J, with 23 bases between the two ends. This CDR3 has 17 residues. CDR3 sequence: CASSSVGPHGKTYGYTF. DNA for the CDR3: TGTGCCAGCAGTAGCGTCGGCCCACACGGAAAGACCTATGGCTACACCTTC.

This chain connects TRBV28 to TRBJ2-3; D might be TRBD1 or TRBD2, each matching 6 bases. V was clipped by 6 bases and J by 4 bases, with 14 bases between them. CDR1 and CDR2 (germline): MDHEN, SYDVKM. The CDR3 is 14 residues long. Here the CDR3 reads CASRGGPTPDTQYF. Here the CDR3 DNA reads TGTGCCAGCAGGGGGGGCCCGACCCCAGATACGCAGTATTTT.